This T cell receptor (beta chain) was sequenced for a study of blood T cells in healthy people across ages. The CDR3 covers 13 residues. The junction had 9 bases not matched to a gene; V was cut back by 6 bases and J by 7 bases. Using a J-beta primer mix together with a sample-barcoded 5' primer, a second PCR was run for roughly 6 to 11 cycles. TCRdb recomputed calls from the 5' RACE reads with MiXCR, one row per CDR3 protein. The data contain about 970,000 distinct CDR3 sequences, around 54% of them seen just once; the ten biggest clones take up roughly a fifth. The authors drew about 9.5 milliliters of peripheral blood from each donor.

Sequencing was performed on blood. The TCR originated in a woman aged 55 to 70 in good health. The genes are TRBV12-3 or TRBV12-4 and TRBJ2-7, with 7 positions matching TRBD2. The CDR3 sequence is CASSRDYLGEQYF. As DNA, the CDR3 is TGTGCCAGCAGCCGGGACTACCTTGGGGAGCAGTACTTC.